Shown below are 16 T cell receptor beta chains from a single sample sequenced in a study of human T cells and chemical hapten exposure. Using its own MiXCR run on the RACE reads, TCRdb lists one record per CDR3 protein. The sample contains some 42,000 distinct CDR3 sequences, approximately 9% of which appear only once. Time point: patch test 2, 6 weeks after DPC sensitization. As to treatment: therapeutic diphenylcyclopropenone sensitization with weekly scalp DPC. The material was whole blood, obtained in connection with sensitization to the hapten diphenylcyclopropenone (DPC). These receptors were obtained from a woman in her thirties or forties with alopecia areata. Some clones in this sample may be carry-over from other donors' samples.

This clonotype has only a few counts. This rearrangement joins TRBV11-2 to TRBJ1-3, with D unclear. Germline CDR1 is SGHAT and CDR2 is FQNNGV. The CDR3 is made up of 13 amino acids. V was pared by 8 bases and J by 4 bases, with 12 bases between. The CDR3 sequence: CASRRLAGNTIYF. In DNA form, the CDR3 reads TGTGCCAGCCGTAGACTTGCGGGAAACACCATATATTTT.

The chain joins TRBV4-1 to TRBJ2-7; no definite D call. The CDR3 loop spans 13 amino acids. Germline V CDR1 and CDR2: MGHRA, YSYEKL. The ends were cut back, 2 bases at V and 1 base at J, with 6 bases in the middle. The CDR3 DNA reads as TGCGCCAGCAGCCAACAATATTCCTACGAGCAGTACTTC. Translating gives CASSQQYSYEQYF.

This clonotype was recorded many times. The chain joins TRBV5-4 to TRBJ2-5, with 7 bases matching TRBD2. Germline trimming cut 4 bases from V and 1 base from J; bases unmatched to any gene: 10. The length of the CDR3 is 16 residues. Germline CDR1 and CDR2: SGHNT and YYREEE (reference sequence). The CDR3 spells CASSQTVGGFQETQYF. The DNA of the CDR3 is TGTGCCAGCAGCCAAACAGTGGGGGGGTTCCAAGAGACCCAGTACTTC.

The sample holds many counts of this clonotype. The gene calls are TRBV28 and TRBJ2-7; either TRBD1 or TRBD2 may fit D (5 bases each). The germline CDR1 and CDR2 sequences are MDHEN and SYDVKM. The length of the CDR3 is 13 residues. Trimming removed 3 bases at V and 3 bases at J, with 9 bases between. The CDR3 nucleotides read TGTGCCAGCAGTTTGAGTGGGGGCTACGAGCAGTACTTC. Its protein is CASSLSGGYEQYF.

As regards this clonotype: This may stem from a read error, because a much larger clone lies one nucleotide away. This chain connects TRBV20-1 to TRBJ1-1; weak D call: TRBD1 (5 bases). V lost 2 bases to trimming and J lost 4 bases, with 14 bases between them. The CDR3 covers 14 residues. The germline V gene encodes CDR1 DFQATT and CDR2 SNEGSKA (reference sequence). This chain's CDR3 is CSARMVSGITEAFF. The CDR3 nucleotides read TGCAGTGCTAGAATGGTGTCAGGGATCACTGAAGCTTTCTTT.

This clonotype was recorded a few times. In DNA, the CDR3 is TGTGCCAGCAGCTTAGCAGGTGGGAATACGCAGTATTTT. This gives the protein CASSLAGGNTQYF. The chain is built from TRBV7-9 and TRBJ2-3; no definite D call. There are 13 residues in the CDR3. Germline-derived CDR1 and CDR2 are SEHNR and FQNEAQ (reference sequence). V lost 0 bases, J lost 7 bases, and 8 bases lay in between.

This clonotype was counted many times. This chain uses TRBV5-1 with TRBJ1-2, with unresolved D. The CDR3 covers 14 residues. V was clipped by 3 bases and J by 6 bases, with 15 bases between them. The V gene's germline CDR1 is SGHRS and CDR2 YFSETQ. CDR3 in amino acids: CASSSSRGLDGYTF. CDR3 nucleotide sequence: TGCGCCAGCAGCTCCTCTCGAGGCTTGGATGGCTACACCTTC.

The gene calls are TRBV27 and TRBJ1-1; D call uncertain. This CDR3 contains 13 residues. V lost 3 bases and J lost 4, with 9 bases in between. Germline V CDR1 and CDR2: MNHEY, SMNVEV (reference sequence). DNA for the CDR3: TGTGCCAGCAGTTTGGGTTTAAGCACTGAAGCTTTCTTT. This encodes CASSLGLSTEAFF.

This clonotype has a count of ten or more. The V gene is TRBV6-2 or TRBV6-3, the J gene TRBJ2-1; D not certain. This CDR3 region has 14 residues. Trimming pared 5 bases from V and 8 bases from J, leaving 16 bases between. Germline V gene lookup returns CDR1 MNHEY and CDR2 SVGEGT. CDR3 amino acids: CASSAQTKGDEQFF. CDR3 in DNA: TGTGCCAGCAGTGCACAGACAAAAGGTGATGAGCAGTTCTTC.

The genes are TRBV7-9 and TRBJ1-4; a possible D gene is TRBD1 (6 bases). The V and J ends lost 1 base and 5 bases respectively, with 11 bases between them. Germline values: CDR1 SEHNR, CDR2 FQNEAQ (reference sequence). The CDR3 covers 15 residues. The CDR3 nucleotides read TGTGCCAGCAGCTTAGGACGGACAGCAAATGAAAAACTGTTTTTT. It codes for CASSLGRTANEKLFF.

In its sample, this clonotype was seen many times. This chain links TRBV29-1 with TRBJ2-3; D remains ambiguous. With 5 bases removed from V and 2 bases from J, the gap between germline ends came to 5 bases. The CDR3 has 11 amino acids. CDR1 SQVTM and CDR2 ANQGSEA come from the germline V gene. The CDR3: CSVRLTDTQYF. The CDR3 coding sequence is TGCAGCGTTAGACTCACAGATACGCAGTATTTT.

This clonotype was counted ten times or more. The V gene is TRBV20-1, the J gene TRBJ2-1, with no clear D. This CDR3 is built from 13 residues. Germline CDR1 and CDR2: DFQATT and SNEGSKA (reference sequence). Trimming shortened V by 0 bases and J by 4 bases, and 7 bases separated the two germline ends. The chain's CDR3 is CSARDRSYNEQFF. In DNA form, the CDR3 reads TGCAGTGCTAGAGATCGAAGTTACAATGAGCAGTTCTTC.

At least ten counts were recorded for this clonotype. The rearrangement uses TRBV5-5 and TRBJ2-1; D remains unclear. Germline loops: CDR1 SGHKS, CDR2 YYEKEE (reference sequence). The CDR3 sequence is 13 residues long. With 1 base removed from V and 5 bases from J, the gap between germline ends came to 7 bases. The chain's CDR3 is CASSLYSNNEQFF. In DNA form, the CDR3 reads TGTGCCAGCAGCTTGTACAGCAACAATGAGCAGTTCTTC.

The rearrangement uses TRBV20-1 and TRBJ2-7, with 7 bases lining up with TRBD2. The CDR3 covers 14 residues. The germline gives CDR1 DFQATT, CDR2 SNEGSKA (reference sequence). V gave up 2 bases and J gave up 0 bases; unmatched junction bases: 4. The CDR3 is CSARSPSGSYEQYF. Here the CDR3 DNA reads TGCAGTGCTAGATCCCCTAGCGGCTCCTACGAGCAGTACTTC.

Comments on this clonotype: Being one base from a much bigger clone, this may be a read error. V is TRBV7-2 and J is TRBJ2-3; 7 bases match TRBD2. The CDR3 consists of 17 residues. Unmatched junction bases numbered 9, after V lost 3 bases and J lost 0 bases. Germline V gene data show CDR1 as SGHTA and CDR2 as FQGNSA. Written as DNA, the CDR3 is TGTGCCAGCAGCTTGGGGCCCGTGGGACTAAGCACAGATACGCAGTATTTT. It is translated as CASSLGPVGLSTDTQYF.

This clonotype has a count of ten or more. V and J are TRBV4-3 and TRBJ2-3; D gene unclear. Germline values: CDR1 LGHNA, CDR2 YSLEER. This CDR3 comprises 15 residues. V was cut by 4 bases and J by 3 bases, with 14 bases left in between. For the CDR3, the DNA is TGCGCCAGCAGCCGAGGTATAGAGACGACAGATACGCAGTATTTT. This gives the protein CASSRGIETTDTQYF.